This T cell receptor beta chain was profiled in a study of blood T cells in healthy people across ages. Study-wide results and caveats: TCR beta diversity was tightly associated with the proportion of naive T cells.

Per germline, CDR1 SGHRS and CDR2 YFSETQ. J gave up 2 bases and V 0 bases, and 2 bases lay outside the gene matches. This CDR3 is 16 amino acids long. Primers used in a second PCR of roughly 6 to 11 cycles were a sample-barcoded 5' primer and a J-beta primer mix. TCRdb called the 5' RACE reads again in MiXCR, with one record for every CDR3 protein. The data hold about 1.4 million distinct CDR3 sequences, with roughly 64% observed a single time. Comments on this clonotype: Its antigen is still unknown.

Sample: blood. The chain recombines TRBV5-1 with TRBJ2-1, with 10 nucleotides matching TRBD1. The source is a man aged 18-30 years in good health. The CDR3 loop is CASSLGTGGPYNEQFF. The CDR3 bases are TGCGCCAGCAGCTTGGGGACAGGGGGACCCTACAATGAGCAGTTCTTC.